This T cell receptor beta chain derives from a study of T cell responses to AZD1222 COVID-19 vaccine. Study findings and constraints: Baseline serology detected seropositivity in only six AZD1222 recipients. The study found Spike-specific TCR breadth and depth rose after two AZD1222 doses. In all cases, repertoires were sampled only after the peak T cell response.

V trimming: 0 bases; J trimming: 9 bases; junction bases outside the gene matches: 6. The CDR3 runs to 16 residues. Germline CDR1 is LGHNA and CDR2 is YNFKEQ. Regarding this clone: As yet, its antigen is unknown.

Here immunoSEQ multiplex PCR was the method, and the copy in TCRdb shows in-frame clones only, minus some. The sample lists about 78,000 clones, about nine tenths occurring once. The chain is built from TRBV4-2 and TRBJ1-5; 12 bases agree with TRBD1. Source: peripheral blood, taken on day 0 of AZD1222 vaccination. The clonotype originates from an adult in good health. CDR3 amino acids: CASSQEEGTGGAPQHF. The CDR3 DNA reads as TGTGCCAGCAGCCAAGAAGAAGGGACAGGGGGCGCGCCCCAGCATTTT.